A few counts support the clone carrying this T cell receptor beta chain. No antigen is known for it. The data were obtained in a study of post-analysis software for immune sequencing data. Study findings and constraints: Diversity measured as normalized Chao1 was significantly lower in multiple sclerosis patients than in controls. Among 5 or 6 TRBV segments more frequent in patients than controls were TRBV5-6, TRBV5-1 and TRBV20-1. Strong co-clustering by F measure linked samples that shared a preparation batch.

CDR3 length: 15 amino acids. V shed 6 bases and J shed 8 bases, with 20 bases lying between them. Prepared TCR beta cDNA libraries contained unique molecular identifiers. TCRdb fed the PCR reads into MiXCR, producing one record per CDR3 protein. Here the sample spans about 800,000 distinct CDR3 sequences, roughly 27% being singletons. The chain joins TRBV12-3 or TRBV12-4 to TRBJ2-1; D is unclear. Sequencing input: blood. The clonotype originates from a girl aged 10 to 17 with multiple sclerosis. The CDR3 DNA reads as TGTGCCAGCAGCCCGTTCGAGGAACATTACGATGAGCAGTTCTTC. It codes for CASSPFEEHYDEQFF.